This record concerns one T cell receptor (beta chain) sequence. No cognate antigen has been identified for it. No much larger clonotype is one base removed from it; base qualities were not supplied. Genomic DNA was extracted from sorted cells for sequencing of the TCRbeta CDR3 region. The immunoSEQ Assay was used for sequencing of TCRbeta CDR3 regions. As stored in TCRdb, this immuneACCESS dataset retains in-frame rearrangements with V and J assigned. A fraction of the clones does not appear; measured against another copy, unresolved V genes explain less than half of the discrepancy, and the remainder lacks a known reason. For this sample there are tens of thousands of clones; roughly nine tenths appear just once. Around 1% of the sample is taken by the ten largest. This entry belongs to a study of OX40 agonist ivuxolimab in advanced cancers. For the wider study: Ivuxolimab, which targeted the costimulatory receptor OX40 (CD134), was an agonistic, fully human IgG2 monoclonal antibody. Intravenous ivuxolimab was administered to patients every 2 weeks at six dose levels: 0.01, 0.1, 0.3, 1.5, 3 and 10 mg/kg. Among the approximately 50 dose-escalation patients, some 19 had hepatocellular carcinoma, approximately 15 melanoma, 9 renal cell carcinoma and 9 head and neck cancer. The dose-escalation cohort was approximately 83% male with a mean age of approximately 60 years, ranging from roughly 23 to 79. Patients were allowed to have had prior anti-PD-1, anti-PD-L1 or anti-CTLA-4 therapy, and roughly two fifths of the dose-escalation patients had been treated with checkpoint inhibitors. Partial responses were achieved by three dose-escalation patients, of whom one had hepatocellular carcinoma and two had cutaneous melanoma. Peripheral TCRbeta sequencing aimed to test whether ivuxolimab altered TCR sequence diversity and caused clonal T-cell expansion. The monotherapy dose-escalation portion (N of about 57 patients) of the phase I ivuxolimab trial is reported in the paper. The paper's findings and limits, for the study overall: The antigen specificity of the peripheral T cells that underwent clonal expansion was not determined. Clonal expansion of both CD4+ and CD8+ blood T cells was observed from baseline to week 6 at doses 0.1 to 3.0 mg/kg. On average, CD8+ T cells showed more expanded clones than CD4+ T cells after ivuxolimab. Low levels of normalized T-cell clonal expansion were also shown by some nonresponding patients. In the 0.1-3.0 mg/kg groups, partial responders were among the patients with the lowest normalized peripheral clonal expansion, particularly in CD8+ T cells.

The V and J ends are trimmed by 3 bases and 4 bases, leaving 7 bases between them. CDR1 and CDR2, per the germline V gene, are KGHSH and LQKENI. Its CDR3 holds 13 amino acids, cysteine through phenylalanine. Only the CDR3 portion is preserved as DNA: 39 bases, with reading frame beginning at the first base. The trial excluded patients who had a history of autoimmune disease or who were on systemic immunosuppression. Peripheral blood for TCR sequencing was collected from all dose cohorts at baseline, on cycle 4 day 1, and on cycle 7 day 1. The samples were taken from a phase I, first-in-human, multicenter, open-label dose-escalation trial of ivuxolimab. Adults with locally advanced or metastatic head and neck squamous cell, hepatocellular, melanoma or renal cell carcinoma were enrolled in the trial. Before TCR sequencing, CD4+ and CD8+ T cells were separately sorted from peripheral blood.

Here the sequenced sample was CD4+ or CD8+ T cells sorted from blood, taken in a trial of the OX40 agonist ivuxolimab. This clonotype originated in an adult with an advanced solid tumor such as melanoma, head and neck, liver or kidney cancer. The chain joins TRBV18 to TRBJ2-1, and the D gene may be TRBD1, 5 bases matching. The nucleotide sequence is TGTGCCAGCTCACCCCAGGGTTACAATGAGCAGTTCTTC. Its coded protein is CASSPQGYNEQFF.